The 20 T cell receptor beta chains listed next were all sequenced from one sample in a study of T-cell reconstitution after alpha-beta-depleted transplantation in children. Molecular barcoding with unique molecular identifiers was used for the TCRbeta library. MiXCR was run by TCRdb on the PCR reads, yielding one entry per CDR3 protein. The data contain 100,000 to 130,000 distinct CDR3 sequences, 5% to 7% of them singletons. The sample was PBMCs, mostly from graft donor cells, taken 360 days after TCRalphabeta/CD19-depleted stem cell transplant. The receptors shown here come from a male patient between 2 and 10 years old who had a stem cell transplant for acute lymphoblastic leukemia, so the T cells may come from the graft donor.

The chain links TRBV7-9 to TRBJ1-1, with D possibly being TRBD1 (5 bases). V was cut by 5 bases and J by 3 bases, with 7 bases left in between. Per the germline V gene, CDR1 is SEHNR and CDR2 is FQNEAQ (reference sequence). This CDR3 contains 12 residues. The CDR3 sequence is CASSRGDTEAFF. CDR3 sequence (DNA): TGTGCCAGCAGCCGGGGGGACACTGAAGCTTTCTTT.

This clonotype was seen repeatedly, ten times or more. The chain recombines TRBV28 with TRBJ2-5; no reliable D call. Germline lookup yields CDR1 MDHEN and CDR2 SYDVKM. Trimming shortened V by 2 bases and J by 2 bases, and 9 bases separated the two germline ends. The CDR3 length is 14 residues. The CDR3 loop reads CASSLGNLQETQYF. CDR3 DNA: TGTGCCAGCAGTTTAGGGAACTTACAAGAGACCCAGTACTTC. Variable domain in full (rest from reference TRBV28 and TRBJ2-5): DVKVTQSSRYLVKRTGEKVFLECVQDMDHENMFWYRQDPGLGLRLIYFSYDVKMKEKGDIPEGYSVSREKKERFSLILESASTNQTSMYLCASSLGNLQETQYFGPGTRLLVL.

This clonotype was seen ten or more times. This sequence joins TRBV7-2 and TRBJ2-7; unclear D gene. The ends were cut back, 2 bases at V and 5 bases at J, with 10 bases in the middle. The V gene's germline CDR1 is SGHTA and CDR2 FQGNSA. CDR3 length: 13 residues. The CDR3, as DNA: TGTGCCAGCAGCTTACTAAGAAGAGACGAGCAGTACTTC. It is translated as CASSLLRRDEQYF.

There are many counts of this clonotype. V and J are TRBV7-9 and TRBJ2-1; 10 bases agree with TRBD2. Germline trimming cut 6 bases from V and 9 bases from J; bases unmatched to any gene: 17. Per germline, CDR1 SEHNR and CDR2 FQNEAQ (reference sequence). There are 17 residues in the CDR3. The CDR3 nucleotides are TGTGCCAGCAGTCGAGAGGTGGCTAGCGGGAGCTTAAGTGAGCAGTTCTTC. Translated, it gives CASSREVASGSLSEQFF.

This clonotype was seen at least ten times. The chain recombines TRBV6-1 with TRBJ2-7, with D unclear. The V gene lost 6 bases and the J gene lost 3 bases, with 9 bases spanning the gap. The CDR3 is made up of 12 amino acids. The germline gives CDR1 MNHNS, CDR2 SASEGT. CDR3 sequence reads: CASSNLLYEQYF. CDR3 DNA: TGTGCCAGCAGCAACCTCCTCTACGAGCAGTACTTC.

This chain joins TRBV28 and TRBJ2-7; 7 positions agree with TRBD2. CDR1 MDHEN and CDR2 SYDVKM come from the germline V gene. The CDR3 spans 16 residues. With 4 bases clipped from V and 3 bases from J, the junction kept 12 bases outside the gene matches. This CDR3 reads CASSSDRGDAFYEQYF. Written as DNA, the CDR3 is TGTGCCAGCAGTTCCGACCGGGGGGACGCATTCTACGAGCAGTACTTC.

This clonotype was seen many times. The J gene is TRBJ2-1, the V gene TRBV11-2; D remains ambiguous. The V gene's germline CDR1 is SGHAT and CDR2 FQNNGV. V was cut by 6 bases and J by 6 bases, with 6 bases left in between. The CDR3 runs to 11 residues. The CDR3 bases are TGTGCCAGCAGGTGGGGCAATGAGCAGTTCTTC. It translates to CASRWGNEQFF.

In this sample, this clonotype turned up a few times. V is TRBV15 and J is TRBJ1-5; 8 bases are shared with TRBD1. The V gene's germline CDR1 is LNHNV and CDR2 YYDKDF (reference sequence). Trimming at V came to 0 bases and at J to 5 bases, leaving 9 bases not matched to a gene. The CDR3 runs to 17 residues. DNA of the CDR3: TGTGCCACCAGCAGAGATCGTTTCGGACAGGGTTATCAGCCCCAGCATTTT. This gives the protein CATSRDRFGQGYQPQHF. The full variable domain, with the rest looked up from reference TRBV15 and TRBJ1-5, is DAMVIQNPRYQVTQFGKPVTLSCSQTLNHNVMYWYQQKSSQAPKLLFHYYDKDFNNEADTPDNFQSRRPNTSFCFLDIRSPGLGDTAMYLCATSRDRFGQGYQPQHFGDGTRLSIL.

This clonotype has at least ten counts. The CDR3 nucleotides read TGCAGCGTTGTTTTGACGGGAGGATCCTACAATGAGCAGTTCTTC. Its protein is CSVVLTGGSYNEQFF. The chain employs TRBV29-1 and TRBJ2-1; the match to TRBD2 covers 7 bases. J was trimmed by 1 base and V by 4 bases; bases with no gene match: 7. CDR1 is SQVTM and CDR2 is ANQGSEA in the germline V gene. The length of the CDR3 is 15 residues.

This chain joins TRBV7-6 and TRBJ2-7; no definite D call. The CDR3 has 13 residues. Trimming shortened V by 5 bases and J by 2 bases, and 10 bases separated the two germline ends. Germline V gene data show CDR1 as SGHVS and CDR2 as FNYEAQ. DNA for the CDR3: TGTGCCAGCAGCCGAGGTGAGGCCTACGAGCAGTACTTC. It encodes CASSRGEAYEQYF.

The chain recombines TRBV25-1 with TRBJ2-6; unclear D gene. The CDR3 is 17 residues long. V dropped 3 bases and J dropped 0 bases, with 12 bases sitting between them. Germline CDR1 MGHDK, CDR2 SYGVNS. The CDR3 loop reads CASSDSWGSSGANVLTF. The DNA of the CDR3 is TGTGCCAGCAGTGATTCTTGGGGTTCCTCTGGGGCCAACGTCCTGACTTTC.

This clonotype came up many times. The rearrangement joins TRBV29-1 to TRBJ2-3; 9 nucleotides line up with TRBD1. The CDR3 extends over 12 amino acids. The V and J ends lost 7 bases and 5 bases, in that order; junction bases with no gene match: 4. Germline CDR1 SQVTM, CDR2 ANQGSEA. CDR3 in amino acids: CSAGTGLDTQYF. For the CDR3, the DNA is TGCAGCGCCGGGACAGGGTTAGATACGCAGTATTTT.

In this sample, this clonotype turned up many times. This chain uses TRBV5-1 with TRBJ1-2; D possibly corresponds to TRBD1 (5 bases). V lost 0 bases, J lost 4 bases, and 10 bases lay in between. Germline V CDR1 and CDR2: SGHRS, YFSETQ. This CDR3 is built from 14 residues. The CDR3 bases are TGCGCCAGCAGCTTGGCCAGGGACGTCTATGGCTACACCTTC. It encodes CASSLARDVYGYTF.

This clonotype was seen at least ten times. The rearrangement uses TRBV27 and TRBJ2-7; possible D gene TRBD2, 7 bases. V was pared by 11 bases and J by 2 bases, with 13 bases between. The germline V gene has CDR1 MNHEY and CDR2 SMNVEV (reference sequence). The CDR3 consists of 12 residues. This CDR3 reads CALRRGPYEQYF. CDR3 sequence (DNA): TGTGCCCTGAGGCGGGGGCCCTACGAGCAGTACTTC.

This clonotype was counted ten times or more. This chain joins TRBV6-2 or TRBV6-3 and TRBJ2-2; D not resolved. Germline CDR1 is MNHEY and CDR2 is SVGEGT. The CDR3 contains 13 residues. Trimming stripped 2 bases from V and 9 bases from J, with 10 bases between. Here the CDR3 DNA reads TGTGCCAGCAGTTACGCCTATGGTCGGGAGCTGTTTTTT. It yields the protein CASSYAYGRELFF.

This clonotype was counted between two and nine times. The CDR3, as DNA: TGTGCCAGCAGTTACTCAGGGACAGAGACCCAGTACTTC. It encodes CASSYSGTETQYF. The V call is TRBV6-2 or TRBV6-3, the J call TRBJ2-5; perhaps D is TRBD1 or TRBD2 (5 bases each). The CDR3 has 13 amino acids. Germline V lookup: CDR1 MNHEY, CDR2 SVGEGT. The germline V and J ends were trimmed by 0 bases and 4 bases, with 6 bases remaining between them.

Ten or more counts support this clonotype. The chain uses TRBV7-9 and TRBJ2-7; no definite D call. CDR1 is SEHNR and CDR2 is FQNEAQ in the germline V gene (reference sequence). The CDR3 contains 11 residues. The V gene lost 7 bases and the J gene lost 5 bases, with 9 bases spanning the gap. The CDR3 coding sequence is TGTGCCAGCACCATGGCCCACGAGCAGTACTTC. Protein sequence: CASTMAHEQYF.

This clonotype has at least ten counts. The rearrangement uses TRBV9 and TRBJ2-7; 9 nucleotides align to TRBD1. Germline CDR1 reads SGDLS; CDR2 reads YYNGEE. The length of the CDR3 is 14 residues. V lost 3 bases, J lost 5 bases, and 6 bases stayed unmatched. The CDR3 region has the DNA TGTGCCAGCAGCGGGGGGGACAGGGTCCACGAGCAGTACTTC. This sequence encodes CASSGGDRVHEQYF. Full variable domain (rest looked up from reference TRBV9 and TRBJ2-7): DSGVTQTPKHLITATGQRVTLRCSPRSGDLSVYWYQQSLDQGLQFLIQYYNGEERAKGNILERFSAQQFPDLHSELNLSSLELGDSALYFCASSGGDRVHEQYFGPGTRLTVT.

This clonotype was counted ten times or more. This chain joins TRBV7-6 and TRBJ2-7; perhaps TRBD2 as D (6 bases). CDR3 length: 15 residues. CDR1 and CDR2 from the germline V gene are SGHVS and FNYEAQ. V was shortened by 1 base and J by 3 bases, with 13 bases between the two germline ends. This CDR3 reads CASSLDEWRGYEQYF. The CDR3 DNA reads TGTGCCAGCAGCTTAGATGAGTGGAGGGGCTACGAGCAGTACTTC.

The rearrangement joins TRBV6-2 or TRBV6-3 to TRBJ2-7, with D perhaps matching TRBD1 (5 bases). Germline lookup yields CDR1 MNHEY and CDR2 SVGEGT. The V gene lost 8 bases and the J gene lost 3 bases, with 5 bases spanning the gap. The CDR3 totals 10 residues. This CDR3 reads CASGHYEQYF. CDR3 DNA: TGTGCCAGCGGACACTACGAGCAGTACTTC.